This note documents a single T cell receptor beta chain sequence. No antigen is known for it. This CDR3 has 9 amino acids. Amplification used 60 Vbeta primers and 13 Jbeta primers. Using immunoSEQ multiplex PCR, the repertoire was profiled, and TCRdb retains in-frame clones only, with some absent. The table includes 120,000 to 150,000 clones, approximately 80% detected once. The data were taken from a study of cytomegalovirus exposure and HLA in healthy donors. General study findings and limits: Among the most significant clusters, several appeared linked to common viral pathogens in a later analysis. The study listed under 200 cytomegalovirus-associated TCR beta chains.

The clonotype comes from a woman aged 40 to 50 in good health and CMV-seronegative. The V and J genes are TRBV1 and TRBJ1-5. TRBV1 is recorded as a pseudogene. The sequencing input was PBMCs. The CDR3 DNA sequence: TGCACCACCTATCAGCCCCAGCATTTT. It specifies CTTYQPQHF.